This T cell receptor beta chain originates from a study of beta chain features in type 1 diabetes. Study outcomes and limitations: Moderate but significant shortening of TCRB CDR3s was recorded in all four CD4+ subsets from Type 1 diabetes patients.

This clone is a singleton in its sample. The antigen remains unidentified. The study reverse transcribed the entire isolated RNA, so it sequenced expressed TCRB transcripts. Profiling relied on immunoSEQ multiplex PCR, and the TCRdb table lists in-frame clones only, not all of them. This sample has some 350,000 clones; about 13% occur once, and the top ten carry roughly 0.015%. The receptor was derived from a woman aged 18-29 years with type 1 diabetes. The sequencing sample was made of naive CD4+ T cells from blood.

CDR3 DNA: TGTGCCTGGAGTAAACAGGACAGGGGATCCTACGAGCAGTACTTC. Translation gives CAWSKQDRGSYEQYF. The chain combines TRBV30 with TRBJ2-7; 9 bases line up with TRBD1. The CDR3 runs to 15 residues. Germline loops: CDR1 GTSNPN, CDR2 SVGIG (reference sequence). The V and J ends lost 2 bases and 1 base, in that order; junction bases with no gene match: 6.